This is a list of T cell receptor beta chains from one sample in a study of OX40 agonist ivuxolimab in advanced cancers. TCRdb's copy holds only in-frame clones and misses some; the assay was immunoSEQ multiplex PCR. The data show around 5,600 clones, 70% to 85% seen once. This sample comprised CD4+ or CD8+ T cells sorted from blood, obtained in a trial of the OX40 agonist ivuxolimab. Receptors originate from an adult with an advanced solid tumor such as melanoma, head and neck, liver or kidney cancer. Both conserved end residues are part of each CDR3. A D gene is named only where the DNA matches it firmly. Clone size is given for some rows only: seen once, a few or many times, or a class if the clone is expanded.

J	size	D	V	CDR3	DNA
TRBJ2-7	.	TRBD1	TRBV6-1	CASSEAGTGIYEQYF	TGTGCCAGCAGTGAAGCGGGGACAGGGATCTACGAGCAGTACTTC
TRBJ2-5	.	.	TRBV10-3	CAISDDYQETQYF	TGTGCCATCAGTGATGACTACCAAGAGACCCAGTACTTC
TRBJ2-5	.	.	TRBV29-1	CSVSHTVEPETQYF	TGCAGCGTCTCACATACGGTGGAGCCCGAGACCCAGTACTTC
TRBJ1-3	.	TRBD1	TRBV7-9	CASSLGQGAVGNTIYF	TGTGCCAGCAGCTTAGGACAGGGAGCAGTTGGAAACACCATATATTTT
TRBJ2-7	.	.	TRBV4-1	CASGLGHNSYEQYF	TGCGCCAGCGGATTGGGACACAACTCCTACGAGCAGTACTTC
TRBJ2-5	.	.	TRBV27	CASSLSGGDQETQYF	TGTGCCAGCAGTTTATCTGGCGGGGACCAAGAGACCCAGTACTTC
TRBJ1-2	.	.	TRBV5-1	CASSPLPDSYGYTF	TGCGCCAGCAGCCCTCTTCCGGACAGTTATGGCTACACCTTC
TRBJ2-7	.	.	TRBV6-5	CASSWARGYEQYF	TGTGCCAGCAGTTGGGCAAGGGGCTACGAGCAGTACTTC
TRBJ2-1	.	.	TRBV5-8	CASRTGSYNEQFF	TGTGCCAGCAGAACGGGAAGTTACAATGAGCAGTTCTTC
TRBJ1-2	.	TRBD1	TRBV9	CASSPTTGYGYTF	TGTGCCAGCAGCCCAACGACAGGGTACGGCTACACCTTC
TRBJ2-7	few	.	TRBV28	CASSSPVGRDYEQYF	TGTGCCAGCAGTTCCCCGGTAGGGAGAGACTACGAGCAGTACTTC
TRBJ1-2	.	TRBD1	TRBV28	CASRLQGNYGYTF	TGTGCCAGCAGACTACAGGGGAACTATGGCTACACCTTC
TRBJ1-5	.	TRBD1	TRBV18	CASSPGQGVYSNQPQHF	TGTGCCAGCTCACCGGGACAGGGGGTGTATAGCAATCAGCCCCAGCATTTT
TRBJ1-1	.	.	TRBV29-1	CSGGDRTNTEAFF	TGCAGCGGGGGAGACAGGACTAACACTGAAGCTTTCTTT
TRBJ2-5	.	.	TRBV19	CASRNKAAEGETQYF	TGTGCCAGTAGGAATAAGGCGGCCGAGGGGGAGACCCAGTACTTC
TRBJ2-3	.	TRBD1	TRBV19	CASSPPGQGISDTQYF	TGTGCCAGTAGCCCCCCGGGACAGGGGATTTCAGATACGCAGTATTTT
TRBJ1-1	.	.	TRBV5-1	CASRGVGSGLNTEAFF	TGCGCCAGCAGAGGGGTAGGCTCGGGATTGAACACTGAAGCTTTCTTT
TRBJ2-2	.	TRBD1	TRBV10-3	CAISESSTRTGVIGELFF	TGTGCCATCAGTGAGTCGAGTACCCGGACAGGGGTAATCGGGGAGCTGTTTTTT
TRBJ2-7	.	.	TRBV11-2	CASSFRAGTAYEQYF	TGTGCCAGCAGCTTTAGAGCAGGGACGGCGTACGAGCAGTACTTC
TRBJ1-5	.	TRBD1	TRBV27	CASSLSGTGDQPQHF	TGTGCCAGCAGTTTATCGGGGACAGGGGATCAGCCCCAGCATTTT
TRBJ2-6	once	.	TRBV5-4	CASSLSAGLSGANVLTF	TGTGCCAGCAGCTTGTCGGCGGGCCTCTCTGGGGCCAACGTCCTGACTTTC
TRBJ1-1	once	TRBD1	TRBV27	CASSLQGKAFF	TGTGCCAGCAGTCTACAGGGGAAAGCTTTCTTT